These T cell receptor beta chains were read from a single sample in a study of regulatory dendritic cells for organ transplantation. Sequencing used immunoSEQ multiplex PCR; TCRdb keeps in-frame clones, though not all of them. The sample includes 29,000 or so clones, about 75% of them seen just once. Sequencing input: memory CD4+ T cells from blood. These receptors all come from a human donor in good health. Each CDR3 is given with its conserved first and last residue. D genes are given only for firm matches. Expanded clones are given a class, and other clones once, few, many or no size at all.

D gene	V gene	clone size	J gene	CDR3 length	CDR3 protein	CDR3 DNA
NA	TRBV7-2	NA	TRBJ1-3	15	CASSGRVSSGNTIYF	TGTGCCAGCAGCGGCAGGGTTAGCTCTGGAAACACCATATATTTT
NA	TRBV18	once	TRBJ2-3	15	CASSPLAGTTDTQYF	TGTGCCAGCTCACCGCTCGCAGGGACCACAGATACGCAGTATTTT
NA	TRBV9	NA	TRBJ1-3	13	CASTGFSGNTIYF	TGTGCCAGCACGGGGTTCTCTGGAAACACCATATATTTT
NA	TRBV2	few	TRBJ2-1	12	CASSDEVTEQFF	TGTGCCAGCAGTGACGAGGTCACTGAGCAGTTCTTC
NA	TRBV28	few	TRBJ2-2	14	CASSPQREPGELFF	TGTGCCAGCAGTCCCCAACGAGAACCCGGGGAGCTGTTTTTT
NA	TRBV7-8	NA	TRBJ1-2	17	CASSLATGDGVIYGYTF	TGTGCCAGCAGCTTAGCGACAGGAGACGGAGTCATCTATGGCTACACCTTC
NA	TRBV7-8	NA	TRBJ2-7	16	CASSLYPMTSGREQYF	TGTGCCAGCAGCTTATACCCTATGACTAGTGGGAGAGAGCAGTACTTC
NA	TRBV4-2	NA	TRBJ2-7	16	CASSQVAGGGFNEQYF	TGTGCCAGCAGCCAAGTTGCAGGGGGGGGATTCAACGAGCAGTACTTC
NA	TRBV30	few	TRBJ1-1	13	CAWSDSRGTEAFF	TGTGCCTGGAGTGACAGCCGGGGTACTGAAGCTTTCTTT
NA	TRBV6-5	NA	TRBJ1-2	11	CASSEAEKPHF	TGTGCCAGCAGTGAAGCTGAGAAGCCTCACTTC
NA	TRBV11-2	NA	TRBJ1-2	15	CASSRGRATNYGYTF	TGTGCCAGCAGCCGGGGAAGGGCCACTAACTATGGCTACACCTTC
TRBD2	TRBV27	once	TRBJ2-1	15	CASSLFTSGRNEQFF	TGTGCCAGCAGTTTATTTACTAGCGGGAGAAATGAGCAGTTCTTC
NA	TRBV27	NA	TRBJ2-2	16	CASSPAWHRSTGELFF	TGTGCCAGCAGCCCCGCCTGGCACAGGTCCACCGGGGAGCTGTTTTTT
NA	TRBV2	few	TRBJ1-2	13	CASSGGRFYGYTF	TGTGCCAGCAGCGGCGGACGTTTCTATGGCTACACCTTC
NA	TRBV6-6	NA	TRBJ1-2	14	CASSPTRGPNGYTF	TGTGCCAGCAGTCCGACTCGGGGGCCAAATGGCTACACCTTC
TRBD1	TRBV5-4	NA	TRBJ2-6	16	CASSLLTGAGANVLTF	TGTGCCAGCAGCTTGTTGACAGGGGCCGGGGCCAACGTCCTGACTTTC
NA	TRBV6-1	NA	TRBJ2-2	17	CASSEAGGGANTGELFF	TGTGCCAGCAGTGAAGCTGGTGGGGGAGCGAACACCGGGGAGCTGTTTTTT
NA	TRBV4-2	NA	TRBJ1-2	15	CASSQGDSDSYGYTF	TGTGCCAGCAGCCAAGGAGACAGTGACTCCTATGGCTACACCTTC
NA	TRBV30	few	TRBJ2-3	14	CAWSSLRSTDTQYF	TGTGCCTGGAGTAGCCTCCGAAGCACAGATACGCAGTATTTT
NA	TRBV6-5	NA	TRBJ2-3	15	CASSRPPGLADTQYF	TGTGCCAGCAGCCGCCCCCCGGGGCTAGCAGATACGCAGTATTTT
NA	TRBV5-6	NA	TRBJ2-3	11	CASSTSDTQYF	TGTGCCAGCAGCACCTCGGATACGCAGTATTTT
TRBD1	TRBV11-2	NA	TRBJ2-3	15	CASSHPGQGTDTQYF	TGTGCCAGCAGCCACCCGGGACAGGGGACAGATACGCAGTATTTT
TRBD1	TRBV27	NA	TRBJ2-3	17	CASSYLAGTGRSNTQYF	TGTGCCAGCAGTTATCTCGCGGGGACAGGGCGGTCAAATACGCAGTATTTT
NA	TRBV28	NA	TRBJ1-5	15	CASSFRARWDQPQHF	TGTGCCAGCAGTTTTCGGGCAAGGTGGGATCAGCCCCAGCATTTT
TRBD2	TRBV11-2	once	TRBJ2-7	17	CASSRPGLAGGGYEQYF	TGTGCCAGCAGCCGCCCGGGACTAGCGGGAGGGGGCTACGAGCAGTACTTC
TRBD2	TRBV6-1	NA	TRBJ2-3	15	CAGRSLAGGPDTQYF	TGTGCCGGCCGGAGCCTAGCGGGAGGACCAGATACGCAGTATTTT
TRBD2	TRBV5-4	NA	TRBJ2-7	17	CASSFVRASGGLYEQYF	TGTGCCAGCAGCTTCGTCCGGGCTAGCGGGGGCCTCTACGAGCAGTACTTC
TRBD1	TRBV2	NA	TRBJ1-1	14	CASSDTGGYTEAFF	TGTGCCAGCAGTGATACAGGGGGTTACACTGAAGCTTTCTTT
TRBD1	TRBV13	NA	TRBJ2-2	17	CASRSWGTGENTGELFF	TGTGCCAGCAGGTCGTGGGGTACAGGGGAGAACACCGGGGAGCTGTTTTTT
TRBD1	TRBV25-1	NA	TRBJ1-2	13	CAINKGQGDGYTF	TGTGCCATCAACAAGGGACAGGGGGATGGCTACACCTTC
NA	TRBV9	NA	TRBJ2-3	16	CASSVESRRGVDTQYF	TGTGCCAGCAGCGTAGAGTCCCGGCGGGGTGTGGATACGCAGTATTTT
NA	TRBV4-1	NA	TRBJ1-1	17	CASSFRLSDSSNTEAFF	TGCGCCAGCAGCTTCAGGCTGTCGGACAGCTCGAACACTGAAGCTTTCTTT
TRBD2	TRBV7-2	once	TRBJ2-1	17	CASSLLALAGVGNEQFF	TGTGCCAGCAGCTTACTCGCACTAGCGGGAGTAGGCAATGAGCAGTTCTTC
NA	TRBV6-6	NA	TRBJ1-5	13	CASSYAGGQPQHF	TGTGCCAGCAGTTACGCCGGGGGTCAGCCCCAGCATTTT
NA	TRBV9	NA	TRBJ1-5	15	CASSVLGGHDQPQHF	TGTGCCAGCAGCGTACTCGGCGGACACGATCAGCCCCAGCATTTT
NA	TRBV7-8	few	TRBJ2-1	14	CASTSRGSTNEQFF	TGTGCCAGCACGTCCCGGGGCTCTACTAATGAGCAGTTCTTC
NA	TRBV7-2	NA	TRBJ2-7	13	CASSLGDIYEQYF	TGTGCCAGCAGCTTAGGAGACATCTACGAGCAGTACTTC
TRBD2	TRBV6-1	few	TRBJ2-3	15	CASSELAGSPDTQYF	TGTGCCAGCAGTGAACTAGCGGGGAGCCCAGATACGCAGTATTTT
NA	TRBV6-5	few	TRBJ1-6	15	CASSIRAHPGSPLHF	TGTGCCAGCAGTATCAGGGCCCACCCGGGGTCACCCCTCCACTTT
TRBD2	TRBV29-1	NA	TRBJ2-7	14	CSASSGDYSYEQYF	TGCAGCGCCAGTAGCGGGGACTACTCCTACGAGCAGTACTTC
TRBD2	TRBV7-8	NA	TRBJ2-7	16	CASSFQPGLSSYEQYF	TGTGCCAGCAGCTTCCAACCGGGACTATCGAGCTACGAGCAGTACTTC
NA	TRBV2	NA	TRBJ2-5	11	CASNGEETQYF	TGTGCCAGCAATGGGGAAGAGACCCAGTACTTC
NA	TRBV5-6	NA	TRBJ1-3	15	CASSLAGGTRNTIYF	TGTGCCAGCAGCTTGGCGGGCGGCACCCGAAACACCATATATTTT
TRBD1	TRBV19	few	TRBJ2-3	13	CASSLQGPDTQYF	TGTGCCAGTAGTTTACAGGGGCCAGATACGCAGTATTTT
NA	TRBV27	NA	TRBJ2-6	16	CASSLWAGAGANVLTF	TGTGCCAGCAGTTTATGGGCAGGGGCTGGGGCCAACGTCCTGACTTTC
NA	TRBV5-3	few	TRBJ2-2	15	CARSLELVNTGELFF	TGTGCCAGAAGCTTGGAACTAGTGAACACCGGGGAGCTGTTTTTT
TRBD2	TRBV7-2	NA	TRBJ2-5	13	CASSLSGGETQYF	TGTGCCAGCAGCTTAAGCGGGGGAGAGACCCAGTACTTC
NA	TRBV2	once	TRBJ1-2	13	CATLPDVNYGYTF	TGTGCCACTCTTCCCGACGTTAACTATGGCTACACCTTC
TRBD2	TRBV28	NA	TRBJ2-7	16	CASSGGGGWSSYEQYF	TGTGCCAGCTCCGGGGGGGGCGGGTGGAGCTCCTACGAGCAGTACTTC
NA	TRBV19	NA	TRBJ1-1	12	CASSPGLLEAFF	TGTGCCAGTTCTCCGGGGCTACTTGAAGCTTTCTTT